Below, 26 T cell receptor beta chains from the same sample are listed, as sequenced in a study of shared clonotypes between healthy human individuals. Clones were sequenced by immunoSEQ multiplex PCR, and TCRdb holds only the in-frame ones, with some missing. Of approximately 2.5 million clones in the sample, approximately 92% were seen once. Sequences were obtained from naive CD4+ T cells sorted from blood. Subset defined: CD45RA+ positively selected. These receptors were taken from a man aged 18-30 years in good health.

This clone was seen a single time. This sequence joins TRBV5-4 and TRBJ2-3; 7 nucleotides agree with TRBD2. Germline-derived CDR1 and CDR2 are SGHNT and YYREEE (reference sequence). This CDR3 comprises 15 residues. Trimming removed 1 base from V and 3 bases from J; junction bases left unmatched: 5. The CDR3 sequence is CASSLTGGWTDTQYF. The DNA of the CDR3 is TGTGCCAGCAGCTTGACGGGGGGATGGACAGATACGCAGTATTTT.

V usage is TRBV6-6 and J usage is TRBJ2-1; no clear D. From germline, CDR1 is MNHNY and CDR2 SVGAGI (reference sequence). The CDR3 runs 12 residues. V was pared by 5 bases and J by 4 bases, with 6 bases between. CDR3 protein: CASSPQYNEQFF. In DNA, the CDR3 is TGTGCCAGCAGTCCCCAATACAATGAGCAGTTCTTC.

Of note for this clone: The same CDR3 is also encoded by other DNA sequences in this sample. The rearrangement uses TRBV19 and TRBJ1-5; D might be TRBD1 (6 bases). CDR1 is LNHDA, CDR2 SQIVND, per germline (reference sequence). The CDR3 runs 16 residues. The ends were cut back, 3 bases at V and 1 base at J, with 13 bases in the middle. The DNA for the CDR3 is TGTGCCAGTAGTATTTTACAGGGTGGGAGCAATCAGCCCCAGCATTTT. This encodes CASSILQGGSNQPQHF.

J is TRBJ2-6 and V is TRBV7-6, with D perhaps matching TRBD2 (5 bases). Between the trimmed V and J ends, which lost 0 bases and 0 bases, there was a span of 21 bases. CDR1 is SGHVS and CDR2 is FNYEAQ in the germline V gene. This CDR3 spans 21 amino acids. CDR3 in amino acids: CASSLAPPGVMKNSGANVLTF. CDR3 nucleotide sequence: TGTGCCAGCAGCTTAGCGCCCCCCGGGGTCATGAAGAACTCTGGGGCCAACGTCCTGACTTTC.

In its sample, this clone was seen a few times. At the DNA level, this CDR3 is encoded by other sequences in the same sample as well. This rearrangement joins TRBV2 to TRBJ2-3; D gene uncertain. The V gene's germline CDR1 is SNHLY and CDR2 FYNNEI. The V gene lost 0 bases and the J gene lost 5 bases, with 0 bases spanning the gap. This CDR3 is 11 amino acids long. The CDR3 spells CASSEADTQYF. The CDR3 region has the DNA TGTGCCAGCAGTGAAGCAGATACGCAGTATTTT.

The CDR3: CASSEDGTGATNEKLFF. DNA of the CDR3: TGTGCCAGCAGTGAAGACGGGACAGGGGCAACTAATGAAAAACTGTTTTTT. The V and J genes are TRBV6-1 and TRBJ1-4; TRBD1 matches at 10 bases. Trimming removed 1 base from V and 0 bases from J; junction bases left unmatched: 2. Per germline, CDR1 MNHNS and CDR2 SASEGT. The CDR3 is 17 amino acids.

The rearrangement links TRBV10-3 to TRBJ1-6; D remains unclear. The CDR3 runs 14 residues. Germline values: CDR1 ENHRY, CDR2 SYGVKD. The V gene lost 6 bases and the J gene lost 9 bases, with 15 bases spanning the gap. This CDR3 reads CAIRPVVVGSPLHF. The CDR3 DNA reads TGTGCCATCAGACCGGTTGTCGTGGGTTCACCCCTCCACTTT.

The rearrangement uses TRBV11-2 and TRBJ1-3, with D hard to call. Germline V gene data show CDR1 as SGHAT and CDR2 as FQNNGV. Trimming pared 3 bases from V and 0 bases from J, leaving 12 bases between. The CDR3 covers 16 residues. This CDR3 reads CASSFGPTYSGNTIYF. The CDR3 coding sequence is TGTGCCAGCAGCTTTGGACCGACTTACTCTGGAAACACCATATATTTT.

The CDR3 sequence is CASSLGTGGWAGELFF. The DNA of the CDR3 is TGTGCCAGCAGCTTAGGGACAGGGGGTTGGGCCGGGGAGCTGTTTTTT. The gene calls are TRBV11-2 and TRBJ2-2; 10 bases are a match to TRBD1. Germline trimming cut 1 base from V and 6 bases from J; bases unmatched to any gene: 5. CDR1 is SGHAT and CDR2 is FQNNGV in the germline V gene. There are 16 residues in the CDR3.

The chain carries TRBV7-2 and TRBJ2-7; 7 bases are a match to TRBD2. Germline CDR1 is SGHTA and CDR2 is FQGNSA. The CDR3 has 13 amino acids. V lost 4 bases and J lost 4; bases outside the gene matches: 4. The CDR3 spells CASSSTSWYEQYF. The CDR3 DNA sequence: TGTGCCAGCAGCTCGACTAGCTGGTACGAGCAGTACTTC.

DNA of the CDR3: TGCGCCAGCAGCTTGGGGGGCGCGAGAACCGGGGAGCTGTTTTTT. Residues: CASSLGGARTGELFF. This chain uses TRBV5-1 with TRBJ2-2; possibly TRBD1 for D (5 bases). V dropped 0 bases and J dropped 5 bases, with 11 bases sitting between them. The CDR3 length is 15 residues. Germline V gene data show CDR1 as SGHRS and CDR2 as YFSETQ.

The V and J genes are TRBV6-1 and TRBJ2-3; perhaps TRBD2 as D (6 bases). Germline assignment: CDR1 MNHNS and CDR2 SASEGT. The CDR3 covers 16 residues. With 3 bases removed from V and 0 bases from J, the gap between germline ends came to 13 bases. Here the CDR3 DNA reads TGTGCCAGCAGTGACCGAGCGGGTTATAGCACAGATACGCAGTATTTT. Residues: CASSDRAGYSTDTQYF.

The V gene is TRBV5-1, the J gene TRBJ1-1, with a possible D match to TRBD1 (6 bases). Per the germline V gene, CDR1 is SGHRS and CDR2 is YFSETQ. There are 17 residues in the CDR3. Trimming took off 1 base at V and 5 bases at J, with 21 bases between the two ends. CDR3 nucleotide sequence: TGCGCCAGCAGCTTGTCGCAGGGGCCCGGGTTGATTACTGAAGCTTTCTTT. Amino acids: CASSLSQGPGLITEAFF.

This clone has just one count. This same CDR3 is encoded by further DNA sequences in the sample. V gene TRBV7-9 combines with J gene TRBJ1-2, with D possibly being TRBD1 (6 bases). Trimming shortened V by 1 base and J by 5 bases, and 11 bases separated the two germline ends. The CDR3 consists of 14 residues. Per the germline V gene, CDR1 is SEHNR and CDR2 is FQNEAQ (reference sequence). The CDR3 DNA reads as TGTGCCAGCAGCTTAGTCGGAGGGGGATATGGCTACACCTTC. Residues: CASSLVGGGYGYTF. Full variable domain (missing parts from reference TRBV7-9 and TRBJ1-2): DTGVSQNPRHKITKRGQNVTFRCDPISEHNRLYWYRQTLGQGPEFLTYFQNEAQLEKSRLLSDRFSAERPKGSFSTLEIQRTEQGDSAMYLCASSLVGGGYGYTFGSGTRLTVV.

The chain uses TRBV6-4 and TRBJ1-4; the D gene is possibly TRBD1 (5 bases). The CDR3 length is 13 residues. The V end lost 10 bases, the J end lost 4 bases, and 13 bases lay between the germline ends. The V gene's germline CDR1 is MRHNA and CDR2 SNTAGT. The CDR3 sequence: CAKDSVRNEKLFF. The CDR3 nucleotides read TGTGCCAAAGACAGTGTTCGTAATGAAAAACTGTTTTTT.

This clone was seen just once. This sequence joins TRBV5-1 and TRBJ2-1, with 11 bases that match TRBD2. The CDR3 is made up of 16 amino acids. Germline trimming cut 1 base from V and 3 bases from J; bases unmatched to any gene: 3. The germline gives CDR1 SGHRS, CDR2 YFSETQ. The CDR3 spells CASSLIGLAGYNEQFF. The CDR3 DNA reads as TGCGCCAGCAGCTTGATTGGACTAGCGGGCTACAATGAGCAGTTCTTC.

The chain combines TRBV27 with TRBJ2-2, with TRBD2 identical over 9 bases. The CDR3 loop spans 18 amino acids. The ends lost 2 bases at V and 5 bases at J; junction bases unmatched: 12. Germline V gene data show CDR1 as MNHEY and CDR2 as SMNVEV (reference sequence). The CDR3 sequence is CASSLDGREGPRTGELFF. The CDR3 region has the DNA TGTGCCAGCAGTTTAGACGGGCGGGAGGGCCCTCGTACCGGGGAGCTGTTTTTT.

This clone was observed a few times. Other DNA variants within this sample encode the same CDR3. The CDR3: CAISESGDTQYF. The CDR3 coding sequence is TGTGCCATCAGTGAGTCAGGAGATACGCAGTATTTT. The gene calls are TRBV10-3 and TRBJ2-3; D is unresolved. The ends were cut back, 0 bases at V and 5 bases at J, with 3 bases in the middle. This CDR3 has 12 residues. CDR1 ENHRY and CDR2 SYGVKD come from the germline V gene.

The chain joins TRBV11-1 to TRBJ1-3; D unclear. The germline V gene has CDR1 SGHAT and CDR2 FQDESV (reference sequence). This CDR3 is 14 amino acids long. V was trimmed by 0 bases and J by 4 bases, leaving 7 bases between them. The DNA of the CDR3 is TGTGCCAGCAGCTTAGCCGGCTTCGGAAACACCATATATTTT. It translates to CASSLAGFGNTIYF.

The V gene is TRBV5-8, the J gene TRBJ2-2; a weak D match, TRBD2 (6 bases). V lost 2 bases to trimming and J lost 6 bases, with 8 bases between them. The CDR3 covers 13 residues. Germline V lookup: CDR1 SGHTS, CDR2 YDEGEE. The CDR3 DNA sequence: TGTGCCAGCAGCTTAGCTAGCGCCGGGGAGCTGTTTTTT. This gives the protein CASSLASAGELFF.

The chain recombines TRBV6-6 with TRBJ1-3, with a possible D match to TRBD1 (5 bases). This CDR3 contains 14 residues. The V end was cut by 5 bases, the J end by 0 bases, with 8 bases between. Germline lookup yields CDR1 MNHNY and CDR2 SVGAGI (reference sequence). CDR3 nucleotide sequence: TGTGCCAGCAGTCCACAGGTCTCTGGAAACACCATATATTTT. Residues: CASSPQVSGNTIYF.

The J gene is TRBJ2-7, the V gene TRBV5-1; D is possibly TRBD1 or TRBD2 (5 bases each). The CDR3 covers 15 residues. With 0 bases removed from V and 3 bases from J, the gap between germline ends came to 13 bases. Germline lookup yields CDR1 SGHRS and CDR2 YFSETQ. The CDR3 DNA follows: TGCGCCAGCAGCTTGGGGGGCGACTACTTCTACGAGCAGTACTTC. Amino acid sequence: CASSLGGDYFYEQYF.

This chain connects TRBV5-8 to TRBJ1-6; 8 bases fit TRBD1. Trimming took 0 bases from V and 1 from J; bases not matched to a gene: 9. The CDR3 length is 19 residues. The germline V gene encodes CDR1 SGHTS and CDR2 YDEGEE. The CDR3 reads CASSLVAGGADSYNSPLHF. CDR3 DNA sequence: TGTGCCAGCAGCTTGGTGGCAGGGGGCGCCGATTCCTATAATTCACCCCTCCACTTT.

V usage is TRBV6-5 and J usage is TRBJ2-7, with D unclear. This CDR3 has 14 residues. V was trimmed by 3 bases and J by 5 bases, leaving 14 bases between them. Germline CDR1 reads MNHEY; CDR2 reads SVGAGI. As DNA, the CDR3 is TGTGCCAGCAGTTATGCGGTAGTTTCCCACGAGCAGTACTTC. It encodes CASSYAVVSHEQYF.

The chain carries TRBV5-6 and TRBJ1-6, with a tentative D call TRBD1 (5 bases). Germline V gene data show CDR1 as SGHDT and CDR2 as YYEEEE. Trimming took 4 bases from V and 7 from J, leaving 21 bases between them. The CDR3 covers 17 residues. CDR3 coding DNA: TGTGCCAGCAGCGCGAAGGAGGGGATGAGGAGGAATTCACCCCTCCACTTT. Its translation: CASSAKEGMRRNSPLHF.

Here the CDR3 DNA reads TGTGCCAGCAGCTTAAAGGAGACCTACGAGCAGTACTTC. Translating it yields CASSLKETYEQYF. The genes are TRBV11-2 and TRBJ2-7; unclear D gene. The germline V gene has CDR1 SGHAT and CDR2 FQNNGV. The CDR3 length is 13 residues. The V end lost 2 bases, the J end lost 2 bases, and 7 bases lay between the germline ends.